These 16 T cell receptor beta chains were all obtained from the same sample, sequenced in a study of T cells in tuberculosis. Time point of the sample: new active TB diagnosis, blood taken before or within 7 days of starting treatment. Produced via immunoSEQ multiplex PCR; TCRdb's table is partial and in-frame only. The table shows over 25,000 clones, with 92% occurring only once. The sequences come from PBMCs, collected at tuberculosis diagnosis. These receptors all come from an adult with tuberculosis. Some clones in this sample may be carry-over from other donors' samples.

The CDR3 loop is CASSPRDRGFGEQYF. DNA for the CDR3: TGTGCCAGCAGTCCCCGGGACAGGGGGTTTGGGGAGCAGTACTTC. The V and J genes are TRBV27 and TRBJ2-7; 11 bases are a match to TRBD1. Germline values: CDR1 MNHEY, CDR2 SMNVEV (reference sequence). The CDR3 runs 15 residues. V shed 5 bases, J shed 7 bases, and the junction held 10 bases outside the gene matches.

The CDR3 DNA reads TGTGCCAGCTCAGTTGGGACAGGGGGGAACACTGAAGCTTTCTTT. It translates to CASSVGTGGNTEAFF. The chain links TRBV18 to TRBJ1-1; 11 bases match TRBD1. CDR1 is KGHSH and CDR2 is LQKENI in the germline V gene. J lost 1 base, V lost 5 bases, and 3 bases had no gene match. This CDR3 region has 15 residues.

The chain employs TRBV7-2 and TRBJ2-7; D possibly corresponds to TRBD1 (6 bases). Between the trimmed V and J ends, which lost 2 bases and 6 bases, there was a span of 17 bases. The germline CDR1 and CDR2 sequences are SGHTA and FQGNSA. This CDR3 region has 15 residues. The DNA for the CDR3 is TGTGCCAGCAGCTTATCAGGGGACCATAGCTCCGAGCAGTACTTC. Translation gives CASSLSGDHSSEQYF.

The chain links TRBV11-2 to TRBJ2-1, with 11 bases aligning to TRBD2. CDR3 length: 15 amino acids. Germline V gene data show CDR1 as SGHAT and CDR2 as FQNNGV. The trim removed 4 bases at V and 7 bases at J, leaving 6 bases unmatched. The CDR3 protein is CASSSIAGGANEQFF. The CDR3 bases are TGTGCCAGCAGCTCGATAGCGGGGGGGGCAAATGAGCAGTTCTTC.

The CDR3 sequence: CASRSPGSNQPQHF. DNA of the CDR3: TGTGCCAGTAGATCCCCGGGTAGCAATCAGCCCCAGCATTTT. This chain uses TRBV19 with TRBJ1-5; no definite D call. The CDR3 covers 14 residues. Germline lookup yields CDR1 LNHDA and CDR2 SQIVND (reference sequence). V shed 6 bases and J shed 0 bases, with 9 bases lying between them.

CDR3 in amino acids: CASRTGVSYEQYF. CDR3 nucleotide sequence: TGTGCCAGCAGGACAGGGGTATCCTACGAGCAGTACTTC. The J gene is TRBJ2-7, the V gene TRBV6-1; 8 bases map to TRBD1. This CDR3 has 13 amino acids. The germline V gene encodes CDR1 MNHNS and CDR2 SASEGT. J lost 1 base, V lost 6 bases, and 2 bases had no gene match.

The V call is TRBV7-8, the J call TRBJ1-5; D is possibly TRBD1 (6 bases). Germline V gives CDR1 SGHVS, CDR2 FQNEAQ. The CDR3 runs to 15 residues. With 1 base removed from V and 3 bases from J, the gap between germline ends came to 10 bases. The CDR3: CASSLVGQTNQPQHF. CDR3 DNA sequence: TGTGCCAGCAGCTTAGTAGGACAGACCAATCAGCCCCAGCATTTT.

This clone was picked up one time. The gene calls are TRBV6-1 and TRBJ1-3; 8 nucleotides align to TRBD1. This CDR3 region has 14 residues. V lost 6 bases, J lost 4 bases, and 5 bases stayed unmatched. Germline loops: CDR1 MNHNS, CDR2 SASEGT. The DNA for the CDR3 is TGTGCCAGCAGAACAGGGGGGAACGGAAACACCATATATTTT. It specifies CASRTGGNGNTIYF.

The V and J genes are TRBV6-6 and TRBJ1-5; D is uncertain. Trimming cost V 3 bases and J 6 bases, with 9 bases left between them. CDR1 MNHNY and CDR2 SVGAGI come from the germline V gene (reference sequence). CDR3 length equals 13 residues. This CDR3 is CASSYEGGQPQHF. The CDR3 nucleotides read TGTGCCAGCAGTTATGAGGGTGGTCAGCCCCAGCATTTT.

The genes are TRBV5-1 and TRBJ1-1; D gene ambiguous. Germline CDR1 is SGHRS and CDR2 is YFSETQ. The V end was cut by 4 bases, the J end by 0 bases, with 7 bases between. The CDR3 length is 13 residues. The CDR3 nucleotides read TGCGCCAGCAGCCTAACTCTGAACACTGAAGCTTTCTTT. It translates to CASSLTLNTEAFF.

This chain connects TRBV29-1 to TRBJ2-1; 8 positions match TRBD1. Trimming cost V 5 bases and J 2 bases; bases outside gene matches: 5. Germline V CDR1 and CDR2: SQVTM, ANQGSEA. The CDR3 consists of 14 residues. CDR3 DNA: TGCAGCGTTACTCACAGGGGGACCTACAATGAGCAGTTCTTC. Its translation: CSVTHRGTYNEQFF.

V and J are TRBV6-6 and TRBJ2-7, with 7 bases aligning to TRBD1. The CDR3 runs 16 residues. V was clipped by 1 base and J by 0 bases; unmatched bases: 6. Germline CDR1 is MNHNY and CDR2 is SVGAGI (reference sequence). This CDR3 is CASSYLGTVDSYEQYF. CDR3 in DNA: TGTGCCAGCAGTTACTTGGGGACAGTCGACTCCTACGAGCAGTACTTC.

The rearrangement uses TRBV29-1 and TRBJ1-1, with 7 bases identical to TRBD1. Germline CDR1 and CDR2: SQVTM and ANQGSEA. This CDR3 has 12 residues. Unmatched junction bases numbered 8, after V lost 7 bases and J lost 6 bases. CDR3 residues: CSARTGEPEAFF. CDR3 nucleotides: TGCAGCGCCCGAACAGGGGAGCCTGAAGCTTTCTTT.

Here the CDR3 reads CASSYGQGGAEAFF. CDR3 in DNA: TGTGCCAGCAGTTACGGACAGGGGGGAGCTGAAGCTTTCTTT. The chain uses TRBV6-6 and TRBJ1-1, with 10 bases aligning to TRBD1. After removal of 2 bases from V and 6 bases from J, the junction contained 3 bases not matched to a gene. Germline V gives CDR1 MNHNY, CDR2 SVGAGI (reference sequence). CDR3 length equals 14 residues.

The chain joins TRBV6-4 to TRBJ1-5; the match to TRBD1 covers 7 bases. There are 16 residues in the CDR3. The germline CDR1 and CDR2 sequences are MRHNA and SNTAGT. J was trimmed by 4 bases and V by 4 bases; bases with no gene match: 10. The CDR3 nucleotides read TGTGCCAGCAGTGGCCGCCGGGACAGCGAGAATCAGCCCCAGCATTTT. This gives the protein CASSGRRDSENQPQHF.

CDR3 in amino acids: CASSLVRDRGHIQYF. In nucleotides, the CDR3 is TGCGCCAGCAGCTTGGTTCGGGACAGGGGACACATTCAGTACTTC. This chain joins TRBV5-1 and TRBJ2-4; 10 bases align to TRBD1. V shed 0 bases, J shed 8 bases, and the junction held 5 bases outside the gene matches. CDR1 SGHRS and CDR2 YFSETQ come from the germline V gene. The CDR3 is 15 amino acids. Supplemented by reference TRBV5-1 and TRBJ2-4, the full variable domain reads KAGVTQTPRYLIKTRGQQVTLSCSPISGHRSVSWYQQTPGQGLQFLFEYFSETQRNKGNFPGRFSGRQFSNSRSEMNVSTLELGDSALYLCASSLVRDRGHIQYFGAGTRLSVL.